The T cell receptor (beta chain) described here comes from a study of beta chain features in type 1 diabetes. Study background: All samples yielded 107,917,701 examined sorted cells.

Expressed TCRB transcripts were sequenced because the isolated RNA had all been reverse transcribed beforehand. The protocol was immunoSEQ multiplex PCR, while the TCRdb copy is restricted to in-frame clones and leaves out a portion. In the table there are almost 350,000 clones, around 20% of which are singletons. CDR1 and CDR2 (germline): MNHEY, SMNVEV (reference sequence). CDR3 size: 14 residues. V was cut by 2 bases and J by 3 bases, with 8 bases left in between. Source material: naive CD4+ T cells from blood. V and J are TRBV27 and TRBJ1-5, with D unresolved. This clonotype originated in a woman between 18 and 29 years old in good health. CDR3 DNA: TGTGCCAGCAGTTTAACAGCATACAATCAGCCCCAGCATTTT. Translated: CASSLTAYNQPQHF.